Presented here are 2 T cell receptor beta chains from one specimen sequenced in a study of T cells in Graves' hyperthyroidism and ophthalmopathy. RNA transcripts provided the source from which TCR beta CDR3 regions were amplified. HTBI primers drove first-round RT-PCR of the TCR CDR3. MiXCR, run by TCRdb on the multiplex PCR reads, gives a single entry per CDR3 protein. The sample lists hundreds of thousands of distinct CDR3 sequences; around 14% were seen once. Sequencing used blood. All receptors come from a woman in her 30s with Graves' hyperthyroidism.

This clonotype was seen a handful of times. V and J are TRBV4-3 and TRBJ2-1; D might be TRBD2 (6 bases). CDR1 LGHNA and CDR2 YSLEER come from the germline V gene. The V gene lost 4 bases and the J gene lost 3 bases, with 19 bases spanning the gap. CDR3 length: 17 amino acids. CDR3 region: CASSLDPITGVYNEQFF. Here the CDR3 DNA reads TGCGCCAGCAGCCTAGACCCTATCACGGGAGTCTACAATGAGCAGTTCTTC.

On this clonotype itself: A much bigger clone sits one base away, suggesting this may be a read error. The CDR3 does not close with the conserved phenylalanine or tryptophan, likely indicating a read error. DNA for the CDR3: TGTGCCAGCAGTTTTTTACGGCAGCTTGTTGTGGAGACCCAGTACCTC. The encoded protein is CASSFLRQLVVETQYL. The chain links TRBV28 to TRBJ2-5; D gene unclear. Germline values: CDR1 MDHEN, CDR2 SYDVKM. Trimming left V 3 bases short and J 5 bases short, with 19 bases between. The CDR3 is 16 amino acids.